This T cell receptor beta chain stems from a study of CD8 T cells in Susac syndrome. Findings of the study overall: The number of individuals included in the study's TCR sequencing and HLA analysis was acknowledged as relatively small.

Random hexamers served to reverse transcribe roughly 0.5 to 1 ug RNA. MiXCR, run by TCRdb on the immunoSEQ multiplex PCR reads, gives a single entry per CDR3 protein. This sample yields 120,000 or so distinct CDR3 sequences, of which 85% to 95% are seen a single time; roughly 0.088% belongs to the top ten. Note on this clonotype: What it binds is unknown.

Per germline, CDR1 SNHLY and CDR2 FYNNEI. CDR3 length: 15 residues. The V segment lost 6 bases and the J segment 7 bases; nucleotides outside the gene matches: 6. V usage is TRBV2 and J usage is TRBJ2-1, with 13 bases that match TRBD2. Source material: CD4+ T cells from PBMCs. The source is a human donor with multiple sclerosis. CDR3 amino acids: CASSGTSGDRNEQFF. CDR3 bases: TGTGCCAGCAGCGGGACTAGCGGGGACCGTAATGAGCAGTTCTTC.